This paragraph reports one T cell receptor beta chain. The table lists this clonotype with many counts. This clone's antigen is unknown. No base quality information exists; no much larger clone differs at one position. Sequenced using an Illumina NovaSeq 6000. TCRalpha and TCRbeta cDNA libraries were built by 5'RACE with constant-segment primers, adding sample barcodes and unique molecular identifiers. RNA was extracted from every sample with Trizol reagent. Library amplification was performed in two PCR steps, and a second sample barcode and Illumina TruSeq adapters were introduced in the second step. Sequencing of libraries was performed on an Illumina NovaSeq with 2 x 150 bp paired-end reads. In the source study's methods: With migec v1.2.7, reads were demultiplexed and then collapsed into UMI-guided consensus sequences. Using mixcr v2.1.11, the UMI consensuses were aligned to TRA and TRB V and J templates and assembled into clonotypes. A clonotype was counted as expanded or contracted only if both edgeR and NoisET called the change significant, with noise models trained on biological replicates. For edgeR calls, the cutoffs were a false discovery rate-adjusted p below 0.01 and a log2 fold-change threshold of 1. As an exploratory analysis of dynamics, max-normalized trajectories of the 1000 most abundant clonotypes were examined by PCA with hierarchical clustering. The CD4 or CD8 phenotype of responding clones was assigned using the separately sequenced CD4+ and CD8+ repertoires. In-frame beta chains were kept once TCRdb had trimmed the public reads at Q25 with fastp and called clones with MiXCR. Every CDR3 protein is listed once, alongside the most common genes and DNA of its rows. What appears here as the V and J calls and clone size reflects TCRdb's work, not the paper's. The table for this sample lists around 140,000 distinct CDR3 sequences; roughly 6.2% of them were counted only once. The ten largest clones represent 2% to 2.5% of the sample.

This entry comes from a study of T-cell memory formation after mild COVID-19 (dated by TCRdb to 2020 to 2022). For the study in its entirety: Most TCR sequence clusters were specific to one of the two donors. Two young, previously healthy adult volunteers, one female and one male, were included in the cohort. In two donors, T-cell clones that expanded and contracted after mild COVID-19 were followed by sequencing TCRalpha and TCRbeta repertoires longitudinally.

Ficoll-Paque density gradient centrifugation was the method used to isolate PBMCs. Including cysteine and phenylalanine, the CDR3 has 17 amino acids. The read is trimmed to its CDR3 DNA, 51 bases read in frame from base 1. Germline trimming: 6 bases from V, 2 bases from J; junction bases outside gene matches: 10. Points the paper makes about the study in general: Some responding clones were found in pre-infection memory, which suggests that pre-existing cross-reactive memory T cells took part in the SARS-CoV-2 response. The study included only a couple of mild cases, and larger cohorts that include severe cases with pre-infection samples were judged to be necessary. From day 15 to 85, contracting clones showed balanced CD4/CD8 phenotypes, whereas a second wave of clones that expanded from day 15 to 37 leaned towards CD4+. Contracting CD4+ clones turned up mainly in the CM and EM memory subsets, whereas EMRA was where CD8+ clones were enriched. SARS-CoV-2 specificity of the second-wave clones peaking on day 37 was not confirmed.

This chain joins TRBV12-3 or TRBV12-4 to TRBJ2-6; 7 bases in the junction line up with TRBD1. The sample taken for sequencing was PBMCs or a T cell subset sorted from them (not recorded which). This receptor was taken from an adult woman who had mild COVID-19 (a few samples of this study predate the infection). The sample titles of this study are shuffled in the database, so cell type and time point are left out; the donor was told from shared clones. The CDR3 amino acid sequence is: CASSPNRGSPGANVLTF. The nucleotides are TGTGCCAGCAGCCCTAACAGGGGAAGTCCTGGGGCCAACGTCCTGACTTTC.